The 14 T cell receptor beta chains listed next were all sequenced from one sample in a study of identical twins. A single record per CDR3 protein comes from TCRdb applying MiXCR to the 5' RACE reads. The sample holds about 280,000 distinct CDR3 sequences, about 8.1% seen once. These same records also appear under a second study, on yellow fever vaccine responses in identical twins.

The sample consisted of memory (CD45RO+) T cells sorted from blood. The receptor set was obtained from a woman aged 18 to 35 in good health.

The CDR3 spells CATSSLAVLSSYNEQFF. CDR3 coding DNA: TGTGCCACCAGCAGTTTAGCGGTTCTTAGCTCCTACAATGAGCAGTTCTTC. This chain joins TRBV15 and TRBJ2-1; D may be TRBD2 (6 bases). V was pared by 3 bases and J by 0 bases, with 15 bases between. CDR3 size: 17 residues. The V gene's germline CDR1 is LNHNV and CDR2 YYDKDF (reference sequence).

This clonotype was recorded a few times. The chain uses TRBV6-1 and TRBJ2-3; the D gene is possibly TRBD1 (5 bases). The germline gives CDR1 MNHNS, CDR2 SASEGT. V was cut by 6 bases and J by 0 bases, with 7 bases left in between. The CDR3 is 13 amino acids. The CDR3 loop reads CASRTDSTDTQYF. The CDR3 DNA reads TGTGCCAGCAGGACAGACAGCACAGATACGCAGTATTTT.

The CDR3 nucleotides read TGTGCCAGCAGCTTTCTAATAGCGGAGGCCTACGAGCAGTACTTC. Protein: CASSFLIAEAYEQYF. The chain employs TRBV7-2 and TRBJ2-7; tentative D call: TRBD2 (6 bases). V gave up 3 bases and J gave up 2 bases, with 14 bases separating them. This CDR3 comprises 15 residues. Per germline, CDR1 SGHTA and CDR2 FQGNSA. Full variable domain (missing parts from reference TRBV7-2 and TRBJ2-7): GAGVSQSPSNKVTEKGKDVELRCDPISGHTALYWYRQSLGQGLEFLIYFQGNSAPDKSGLPSDRFSAERTGGSVSTLTIQRTQQEDSAVYLCASSFLIAEAYEQYFGPGTRLTVT.

This clonotype came up many times. This chain uses TRBV6-2 or TRBV6-3 with TRBJ1-2; tentative D call: TRBD1 (5 bases). V was shortened by 7 bases and J by 2 bases, with 11 bases between the two germline ends. CDR3 length equals 13 residues. Germline V gene sequence: CDR1 MNHEY, CDR2 SVGEGT. The CDR3 sequence is CASTGTENYGYTF. The CDR3 nucleotides are TGTGCCAGCACTGGGACGGAAAACTATGGCTACACCTTC.

This clonotype has just a few counts. The V and J genes are TRBV10-1 and TRBJ2-7, with a weak D call TRBD2 (5 bases). This CDR3 contains 15 residues. Trimming left V 10 bases short and J 0 bases short, with 19 bases between. From germline, CDR1 is WNHNN and CDR2 SYGVQD (reference sequence). CDR3 residues: CAIEGRAARSYEQYF. CDR3 DNA sequence: TGCGCCATCGAGGGTCGGGCGGCCCGCTCCTACGAGCAGTACTTC.

This clonotype was detected a few times. The chain links TRBV11-1 to TRBJ2-1; 7 positions match TRBD2. There are 14 residues in the CDR3. Germline V lookup: CDR1 SGHAT, CDR2 FQDESV (reference sequence). Germline trimming cut 5 bases from V and 6 bases from J; bases unmatched to any gene: 7. The CDR3, as DNA: TGTGCCAGCAGCCAAAAGCGGGAATCCAATGAGCAGTTCTTC. This encodes CASSQKRESNEQFF.

The gene calls are TRBV12-3 or TRBV12-4 and TRBJ2-1; D is uncertain. V dropped 3 bases and J dropped 7 bases, with 16 bases sitting between them. CDR3 size: 15 residues. In DNA, the CDR3 is TGTGCCAGCAGTTTTGGGGTATTAAAGGGAAATGAGCAGTTCTTC. It is translated as CASSFGVLKGNEQFF.

The chain recombines TRBV7-9 with TRBJ1-1; D may be TRBD1 (6 bases). With 7 bases removed from V and 4 bases from J, the gap between germline ends came to 13 bases. In germline, CDR1 is SEHNR, CDR2 FQNEAQ (reference sequence). This CDR3 has 13 amino acids. CDR3 coding DNA: TGTGCCAGCACTGGGGGGCAGGCCACTGAAGCTTTCTTT. Its protein is CASTGGQATEAFF.

This clonotype has just a few counts. The CDR3 does not close with the conserved phenylalanine or tryptophan, likely indicating a read error. This rearrangement joins TRBV12-3 or TRBV12-4 to TRBJ1-1, with D hard to call. V was cut by 2 bases and J by 5 bases, with 12 bases left in between. CDR3 size: 14 residues. The CDR3 DNA is TGTGCCAGCAGTTTACGCGGGAACCCTACTGAAGCTTTCTCT. It encodes CASSLRGNPTEAFS.

This clonotype was picked up a small number of times. This rearrangement joins TRBV7-2 to TRBJ2-7, with D hard to call. The CDR3 is made up of 13 amino acids. Per germline, CDR1 SGHTA and CDR2 FQGNSA. Between the trimmed V and J ends, which lost 5 bases and 6 bases, there was a span of 14 bases. As DNA, the CDR3 is TGTGCCAGCAGCCAGCAAACCCGTGCCGAGCAGTACGTC. Translating gives CASSQQTRAEQYV.

This clonotype was counted at least ten times. This CDR3 is CSVDEATDTQYF. CDR3 bases: TGCAGCGTTGATGAGGCTACAGATACGCAGTATTTT. The V call is TRBV29-1, the J call TRBJ2-3; D is unresolved. V gave up 3 bases and J gave up 3 bases, with 7 bases separating them. This CDR3 is 12 amino acids long. Germline assignment: CDR1 SQVTM and CDR2 ANQGSEA.

V usage is TRBV14 and J usage is TRBJ1-6, with D possibly matching TRBD1 (5 bases). V was pared by 2 bases and J by 5 bases, with 10 bases between. Germline lookup yields CDR1 SGHDN and CDR2 FVKESK. CDR3 size: 15 residues. CDR3 sequence reads: CASSQQGYDNSPLHF. CDR3 nucleotides: TGTGCCAGCAGCCAACAGGGTTACGATAATTCACCCCTCCACTTT.

The chain couples TRBV20-1 to TRBJ2-5; D is unclear. This CDR3 has 11 residues. V was cut by 2 bases and J by 0 bases, with 1 base left in between. The germline gives CDR1 DFQATT, CDR2 SNEGSKA (reference sequence). CDR3 DNA sequence: TGCAGTGCTAGATACCAAGAGACCCAGTACTTC. Translated: CSARYQETQYF.

This clonotype was detected a few times. The chain is built from TRBV6-2 or TRBV6-3 and TRBJ2-5, with 11 bases fitting TRBD1. With 2 bases clipped from V and 1 base from J, the junction kept 3 bases outside the gene matches. The CDR3 contains 16 residues. The germline V gene encodes CDR1 MNHEY and CDR2 SVGEGT. The CDR3 loop reads CASSYGTGGGQETQYF. The CDR3 bases are TGTGCCAGCAGTTACGGGACAGGGGGGGGCCAAGAGACCCAGTACTTC.